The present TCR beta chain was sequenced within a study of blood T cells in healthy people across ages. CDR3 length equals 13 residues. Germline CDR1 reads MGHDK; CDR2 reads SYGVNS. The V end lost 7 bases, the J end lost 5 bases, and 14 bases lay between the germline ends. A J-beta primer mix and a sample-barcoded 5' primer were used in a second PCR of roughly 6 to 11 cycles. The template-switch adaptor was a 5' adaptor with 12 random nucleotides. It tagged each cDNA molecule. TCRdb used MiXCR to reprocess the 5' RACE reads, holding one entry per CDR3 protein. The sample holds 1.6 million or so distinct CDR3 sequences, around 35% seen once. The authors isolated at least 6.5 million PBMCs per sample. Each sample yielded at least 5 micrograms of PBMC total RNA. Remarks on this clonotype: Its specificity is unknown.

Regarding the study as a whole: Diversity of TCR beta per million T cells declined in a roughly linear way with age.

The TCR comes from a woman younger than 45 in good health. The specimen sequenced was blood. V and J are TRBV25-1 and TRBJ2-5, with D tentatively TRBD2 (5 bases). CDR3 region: CASNARTEETQYF. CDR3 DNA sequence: TGTGCCAGCAATGCTCGGACTGAGGAGACCCAGTACTTC.